The present T cell receptor (beta chain) was sequenced within a study of cytomegalovirus exposure and HLA in healthy donors. Study results and caveats: Using the classifier, cytomegalovirus status was reportedly diagnosed with high specificity and sensitivity.

In this sample, this clone turned up a few times. The antigen is undetermined. 13 Jbeta primers and 60 Vbeta primers were used for the PCR. Profiling relied on immunoSEQ multiplex PCR, and the TCRdb table lists in-frame clones only, not all of them. The sample yields some 180,000 clones, about 82% seen once. The sample taken for sequencing was PBMCs. This TCR was sampled from a woman in her thirties in good health and CMV-seronegative.

The CDR3 sequence is CASSQLTGGNTEAFF. In DNA form, the CDR3 reads TGCGCCAGCAGCCAATTGACGGGGGGGAACACTGAAGCTTTCTTT. J is TRBJ1-1 and V is TRBV4-3, with D possibly matching TRBD1 (5 bases). The germline V and J ends were trimmed by 2 bases and 1 base, with 11 bases remaining between them. Germline CDR1 LGHNA, CDR2 YSLEER. The CDR3 extends over 15 amino acids.